This is a list of T cell receptor beta chains from one sample in a study of cytomegalovirus exposure and HLA in healthy donors. Only in-frame clones appear in the TCRdb table, and some are missing; sequencing was by immunoSEQ multiplex PCR. In the table there are 120,000 or so clones, 75% to 80% of which are singletons. Sequencing was carried out using PBMCs. All receptors come from a woman aged 40-49 years in good health and CMV-seronegative. Both conserved end residues are part of each CDR3. A D gene is named only where the DNA matches it firmly. Size is omitted from some rows. Given values are once, few, many or a class for expanded clones.

>NA|NA|TRBV19|TRBJ1-2
TGTGCCAGTAGTGCGGGGACTTCACTTCGCACCTTC
CASSAGTSLRTF
>NA|NA|TRBV5-5|TRBJ1-4
TGTGCCAGCAGCTTAATGGGGACAAGTGGTGAAAAACTGTTTTTT
CASSLMGTSGEKLFF
>NA|many|TRBV5-4|TRBJ2-3
TGTGCCAGCAGCTTGGGGGTAGCCAGCACAGATACGCAGTATTTT
CASSLGVASTDTQYF
>NA|NA|TRBV2|TRBJ1-1
TGTGCCAGCAGTTTTGACACTCTGGGTACTGAAGCTTTCTTT
CASSFDTLGTEAFF
>NA|NA|TRBV9|TRBJ1-1
TGTGCCAGCAGCGTAGCTGGGCCAGATACTGAAGCTTTCTTT
CASSVAGPDTEAFF
>TRBD2|NA|TRBV5-4|TRBJ2-1
TGTGCCAGCAGCTACAAGCGGGAGGTACCTTTTAATGAGCAGTTCTTC
CASSYKREVPFNEQFF
>TRBD1|NA|TRBV7-6|TRBJ1-4
TGTGCCAGCAGCCCGGACAGGGGGTTTGAAAAACTGTTTTTT
CASSPDRGFEKLFF
>NA|NA|TRBV28|TRBJ1-1
TGTGCCAGCAGTTTATCAGTTAACACTGAAGCTTTCTTT
CASSLSVNTEAFF
>TRBD2|NA|TRBV28|TRBJ2-1
TGTGCCAGCAGTTTAGGGCTAGCGGGAGGGGAGCAGTTCTTC
CASSLGLAGGEQFF
>TRBD2|NA|TRBV19|TRBJ2-1
TGTGCCAGTAGTTTGCGTCCGGGACTAGCGGGACGGAGATCCTACAATGAGCAGTTCTTC
CASSLRPGLAGRRSYNEQFF
>TRBD1|few|TRBV7-9|TRBJ1-4
TGTGCCAGCAGCTTTGGCATAGGGACAGGGGGCGAAAAACTGTTTTTT
CASSFGIGTGGEKLFF
>TRBD2|NA|TRBV5-1|TRBJ2-2
TGCGCCAGCAGCTGGGTAGCGGGGAACACCGGGGAGCTGTTTTTT
CASSWVAGNTGELFF
>NA|NA|TRBV6-6|TRBJ2-7
TGTGCCAGCAGACGTGGACAGAGCTCCTACGAGCAGTACTTC
CASRRGQSSYEQYF
>NA|NA|TRBV7-9|TRBJ1-3
TGTGCCAGCAGCTTCCTCCTAGACCGACCGCAACACTCTGGAAACACCATATATTTT
CASSFLLDRPQHSGNTIYF
>NA|NA|TRBV18|TRBJ2-3
TGTGCCAGCTCACTAACGGAGCAAGGCACAGATACGCAGTATTTT
CASSLTEQGTDTQYF
>TRBD1|once|TRBV19|TRBJ1-5
TGTGCCAGTAGTATAGGACAGGGTTCATCGCCCCAGCATTTT
CASSIGQGSSPQHF
>NA|NA|TRBV6-1|TRBJ2-7
TGTGCCAGCAGTGAAGTCCCCCTGGAGCAGTACTTC
CASSEVPLEQYF
>TRBD1|NA|TRBV6-5|TRBJ1-2
TGTGCCAGCAGTTACCGACAGGGCTATGGCTACACCTTC
CASSYRQGYGYTF
>TRBD2|NA|TRBV4-1|TRBJ2-7
TGCGCCAGCAGCATCCGGCGGAGGGAGGGCCTCGATTTAAACTACGAGCAGTACTTC
CASSIRRREGLDLNYEQYF
>NA|NA|TRBV5-1|TRBJ1-2
TGCGCCAGCAGCTTATCACCTCAAGAGAGCTATGGCTACACCTTC
CASSLSPQESYGYTF
>TRBD1|NA|TRBV7-9|TRBJ2-5
TGTGCCAGCAGCCGACCCTTCGGGACAGTAGCCTACGAGACCCAGTACTTC
CASSRPFGTVAYETQYF
>NA|NA|TRBV19|TRBJ2-1
TGTGCCAGTAGTCCTAACAGGTACCACAATGAGCAGTTCTTC
CASSPNRYHNEQFF
>NA|NA|TRBV29-1|TRBJ2-4
TGCAGCGTTGCGGACAAATTAGCCAAAAACAGTCAGTACTTC
CSVADKLAKNSQYF
>NA|few|TRBV6-5|TRBJ2-6
TGTGCCAGCAGTTATCAGTTCCACTCTGGGGCCAACGTCCTGACTTTC
CASSYQFHSGANVLTF
>TRBD2|NA|TRBV6-5|TRBJ2-7
TGTGCCAGCAGTTACTCAGGGACTAGCGGGAACTACGAGCAGTACTTC
CASSYSGTSGNYEQYF
>TRBD1|NA|TRBV14|TRBJ2-5
TGTGCCAGCAGCCCATTGGGACAGGGTCGGGAGACCCAGTACTTC
CASSPLGQGRETQYF
>NA|NA|TRBV15|TRBJ1-2
TGTGCCACCAGCCCCGGGGTAATTAACAGGGTAAACTATGGCTACACCTTC
CATSPGVINRVNYGYTF
>NA|NA|TRBV28|TRBJ1-4
TGTGCCAGCAGTTTGCTAGGTAATGAAAAACTGTTTTTT
CASSLLGNEKLFF
>NA|NA|TRBV2|TRBJ1-5
TGTGCCAGCAGTGGACAGGCTGATAGCAATCAGCCCCAGCATTTT
CASSGQADSNQPQHF
>NA|NA|TRBV6-5|TRBJ2-7
TGTGCCAGCAGCACGAACGTCCAGATCCACGAGCAGTACTTC
CASSTNVQIHEQYF
>TRBD1|NA|TRBV28|TRBJ1-6
TGTGCCAGCAGTTTCTTCCCACCAACCGGGACAGGGTCTCATAATTCACCCCTCCACTTT
CASSFFPPTGTGSHNSPLHF
>TRBD1|NA|TRBV7-2|TRBJ1-1
TGTGCCAGCAGCCAGACTGGACAGGGGAGGACTGAAGCTTTCTTT
CASSQTGQGRTEAFF
>TRBD2|NA|TRBV28|TRBJ2-1
TGTGCCAGCAGCTCGCCCGGCGGGAGCCGTTTTTCCTACAATGAGCAGTTCTTC
CASSSPGGSRFSYNEQFF
>NA|few|TRBV2|TRBJ1-1
TGTGCCAGCAGTGAAGGGCAGGGTTACACTGAAGCTTTCTTT
CASSEGQGYTEAFF
>NA|few|TRBV11-2|TRBJ2-3
TGTGCCAGCAGCTTAGGAGACTTTAGCACAGATACGCAGTATTTT
CASSLGDFSTDTQYF
>TRBD2|NA|TRBV19|TRBJ2-1
TGTGCCAGTAGTACCGGGAGGTCCGGCAATGAGCAGTTCTTC
CASSTGRSGNEQFF
>NA|NA|TRBV7-2|TRBJ1-2
TGTGCCAGCAGCTTAGGGCAGCCCGACTACTATGGCTACACCTTC
CASSLGQPDYYGYTF
>TRBD1|NA|TRBV10-3|TRBJ2-5
TGTGCCATCAGTGGGGACAGCCAAGAGACCCAGTACTTC
CAISGDSQETQYF
>NA|NA|TRBV6-6|TRBJ1-3
TGTGCCAGCAGTATCCGGGACAACTCTGGAAACACCATATATTTT
CASSIRDNSGNTIYF
>TRBD1|NA|TRBV27|TRBJ1-1
TGTGCCAGCAGTGCTCGGACAGGGATCGACACTGAAGCTTTCTTT
CASSARTGIDTEAFF
>TRBD1|NA|TRBV15|TRBJ2-1
TGTGCCACCAGCAGAGATACAGGGGGAGCTGAGCAGTTCTTC
CATSRDTGGAEQFF
>TRBD1|NA|TRBV27|TRBJ1-2
TGTGCCAGCAGTTTGCGGGGACAGCCCTGGTACACCTTC
CASSLRGQPWYTF
>TRBD2|NA|TRBV13|TRBJ2-1
TGTGCCAGCAGCTGGGGACTATTGGATGAGCAGTTCTTC
CASSWGLLDEQFF
>NA|once|TRBV6-6|TRBJ2-3
TGTGCCAGCGCCCTGGGGGGTTCGTCAGATACGCAGTATTTT
CASALGGSSDTQYF
>NA|NA|TRBV28|TRBJ1-1
TGTGCCAGCAGTTTAACAGGGTGGTACACTGAAGCTTTCTTT
CASSLTGWYTEAFF
>NA|NA|TRBV19|TRBJ1-4
TGTGCCAGTAGTTCCGAGGGGGGGTTATATAATGAAAAACTGTTTTTT
CASSSEGGLYNEKLFF
>TRBD2|NA|TRBV28|TRBJ2-7
TGTGCCAGCAGCCCCCGGTGGGGGGGACCTTACGAGCAGTACTTC
CASSPRWGGPYEQYF
>NA|NA|TRBV7-8|TRBJ1-5
TGTGCCAGCAGCTTAAGGGGGAAACAGCCCCAGCATTTT
CASSLRGKQPQHF
>NA|once|TRBV15|TRBJ2-1
TGTGCCACCAGCAGAGGATTCAGGGAAGGGACCTACAATGAGCAGTTCTTC
CATSRGFREGTYNEQFF
>NA|once|TRBV7-2|TRBJ2-7
TGTGCCAGCAGCTTAGGAGAGCGCTACTATGTGTCCTACGAGCAGTACTTC
CASSLGERYYVSYEQYF
>NA|NA|TRBV13|TRBJ1-1
TGTGCCAGCAGCTCTAACGAGGGACTCACTGAAGCTTTCTTT
CASSSNEGLTEAFF
>TRBD1|NA|TRBV10-3|TRBJ1-1
TGTGCCATCAGACCACAGGGGTCAGTGGACACTGAAGCTTTCTTT
CAIRPQGSVDTEAFF
>TRBD2|medium-sized|TRBV6-1|TRBJ2-3
TGTGCCAGCAGTGAACTAGCGGGAGGGCCAGATACGCAGTATTTT
CASSELAGGPDTQYF
>TRBD2|NA|TRBV10-2|TRBJ2-1
TGCGCCAGCACCTCCCCTACTAGCGGGAGTAATCCGGATGAGCAGTTCTTC
CASTSPTSGSNPDEQFF
>NA|NA|TRBV11-2|TRBJ2-5
TGTGCCAGCAGCCTGCGTGGGCTGATGCGAGAGACCCAGTACTTC
CASSLRGLMRETQYF